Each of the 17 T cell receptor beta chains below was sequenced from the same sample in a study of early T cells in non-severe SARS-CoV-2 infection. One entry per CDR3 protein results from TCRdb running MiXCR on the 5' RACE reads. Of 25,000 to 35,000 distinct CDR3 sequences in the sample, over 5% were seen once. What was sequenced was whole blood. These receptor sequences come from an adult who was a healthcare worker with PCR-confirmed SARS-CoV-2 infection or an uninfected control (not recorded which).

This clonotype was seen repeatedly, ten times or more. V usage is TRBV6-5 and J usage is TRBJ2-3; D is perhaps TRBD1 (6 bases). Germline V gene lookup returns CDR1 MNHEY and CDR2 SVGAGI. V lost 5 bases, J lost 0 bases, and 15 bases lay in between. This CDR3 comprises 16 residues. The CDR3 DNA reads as TGTGCCAGCAGTAGGGGGACAACGGCTAGCACAGATACGCAGTATTTT. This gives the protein CASSRGTTASTDTQYF.

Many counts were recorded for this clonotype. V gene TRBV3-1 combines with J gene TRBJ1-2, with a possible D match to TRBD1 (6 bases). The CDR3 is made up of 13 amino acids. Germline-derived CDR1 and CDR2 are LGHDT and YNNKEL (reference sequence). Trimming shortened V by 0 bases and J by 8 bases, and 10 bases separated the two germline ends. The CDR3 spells CASSQDSGVGYTF. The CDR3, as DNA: TGTGCCAGCAGCCAAGATTCAGGGGTCGGCTACACCTTC.

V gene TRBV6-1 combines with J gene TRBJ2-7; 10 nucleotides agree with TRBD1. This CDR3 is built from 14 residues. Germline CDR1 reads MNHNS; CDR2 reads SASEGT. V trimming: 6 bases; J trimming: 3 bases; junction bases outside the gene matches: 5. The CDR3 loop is CASRRTGGIYEQYF. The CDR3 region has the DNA TGTGCCAGCAGACGGACAGGGGGAATCTACGAGCAGTACTTC.

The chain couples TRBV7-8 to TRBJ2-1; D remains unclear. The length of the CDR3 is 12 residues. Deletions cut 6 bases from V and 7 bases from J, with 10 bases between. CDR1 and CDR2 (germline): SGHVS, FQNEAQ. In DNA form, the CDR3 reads TGTGCCAGCAGTCTCGGTTGGAATGAGCAGTTCTTC. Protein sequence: CASSLGWNEQFF.

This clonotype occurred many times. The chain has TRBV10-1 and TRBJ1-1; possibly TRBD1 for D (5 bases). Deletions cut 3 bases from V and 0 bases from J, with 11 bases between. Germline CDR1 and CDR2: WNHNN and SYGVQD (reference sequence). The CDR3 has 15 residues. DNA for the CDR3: TGCGCCAGCAGTGATGGGGCACTCATGAACACTGAAGCTTTCTTT. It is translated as CASSDGALMNTEAFF.

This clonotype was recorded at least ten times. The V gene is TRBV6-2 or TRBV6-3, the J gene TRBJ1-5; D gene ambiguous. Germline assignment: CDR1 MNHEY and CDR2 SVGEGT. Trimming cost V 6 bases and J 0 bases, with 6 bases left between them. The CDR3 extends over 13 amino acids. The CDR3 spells CASSQHSNQPQHF. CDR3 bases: TGTGCCAGCAGCCAACATAGCAATCAGCCCCAGCATTTT.

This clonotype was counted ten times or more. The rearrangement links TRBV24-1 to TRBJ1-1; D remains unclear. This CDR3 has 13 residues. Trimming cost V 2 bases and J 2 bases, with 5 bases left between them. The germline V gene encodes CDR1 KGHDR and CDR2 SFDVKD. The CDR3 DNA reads TGTGCCACCAGTGATTCCACCAACACTGAAGCTTTCTTT. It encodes CATSDSTNTEAFF.

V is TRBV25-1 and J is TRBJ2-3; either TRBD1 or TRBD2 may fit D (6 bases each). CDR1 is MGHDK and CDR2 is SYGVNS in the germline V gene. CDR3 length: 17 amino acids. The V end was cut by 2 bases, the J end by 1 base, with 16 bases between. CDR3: CASSEKVRGPGTDTQYF. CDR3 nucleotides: TGTGCCAGCAGTGAAAAGGTACGGGGGCCGGGCACAGATACGCAGTATTTT.

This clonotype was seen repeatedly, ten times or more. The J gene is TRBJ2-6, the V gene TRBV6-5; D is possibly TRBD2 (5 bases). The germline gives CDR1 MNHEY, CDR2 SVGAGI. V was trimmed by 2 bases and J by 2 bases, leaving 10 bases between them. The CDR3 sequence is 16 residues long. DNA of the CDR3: TGTGCCAGCAGTTACGACTACCGTACTGGGGCCAACGTCCTGACTTTC. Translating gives CASSYDYRTGANVLTF.

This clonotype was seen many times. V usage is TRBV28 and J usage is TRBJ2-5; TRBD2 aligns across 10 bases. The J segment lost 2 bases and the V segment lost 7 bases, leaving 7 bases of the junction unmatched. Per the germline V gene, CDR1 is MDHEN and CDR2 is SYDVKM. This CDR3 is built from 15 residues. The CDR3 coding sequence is TGTGCCAGCAAGCTACGGACTAGCGGTCAAGAGACCCAGTACTTC. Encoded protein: CASKLRTSGQETQYF. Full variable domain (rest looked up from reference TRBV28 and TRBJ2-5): DVKVTQSSRYLVKRTGEKVFLECVQDMDHENMFWYRQDPGLGLRLIYFSYDVKMKEKGDIPEGYSVSREKKERFSLILESASTNQTSMYLCASKLRTSGQETQYFGPGTRLLVL.

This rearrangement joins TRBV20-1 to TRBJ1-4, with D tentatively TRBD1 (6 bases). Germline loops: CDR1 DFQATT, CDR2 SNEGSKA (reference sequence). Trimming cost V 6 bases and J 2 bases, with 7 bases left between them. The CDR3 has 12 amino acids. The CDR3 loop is CSADRTNEKLFF. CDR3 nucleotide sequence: TGCAGTGCCGACAGGACTAATGAAAAACTGTTTTTT.

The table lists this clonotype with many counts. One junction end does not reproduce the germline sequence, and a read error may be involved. The CDR3 loop is CSVEGHSTGELFF. CDR3 sequence (DNA): TGCAGCGTCGAAGGACATTCCACCGGGGAGCTGTTTTTT. This sequence joins TRBV29-1 and TRBJ2-2; weak D call: TRBD1 (5 bases). This CDR3 is 13 amino acids long. Per germline, CDR1 SQVTM and CDR2 ANQGSEA.

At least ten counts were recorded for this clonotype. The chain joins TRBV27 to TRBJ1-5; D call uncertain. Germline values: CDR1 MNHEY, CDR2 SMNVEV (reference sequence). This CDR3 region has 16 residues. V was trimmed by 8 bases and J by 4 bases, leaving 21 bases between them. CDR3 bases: TGTGCCAGCCGCTATCCAGCCAGGCTTATAAATCAGCCCCAGCATTTT. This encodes CASRYPARLINQPQHF.

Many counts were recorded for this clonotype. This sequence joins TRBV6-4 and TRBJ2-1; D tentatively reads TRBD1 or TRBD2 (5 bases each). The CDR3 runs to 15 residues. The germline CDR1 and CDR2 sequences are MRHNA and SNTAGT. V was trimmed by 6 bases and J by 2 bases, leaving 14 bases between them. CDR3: CASRLDGDPYNEQFF. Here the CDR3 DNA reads TGTGCCAGCAGACTCGACGGGGACCCCTACAATGAGCAGTTCTTC.

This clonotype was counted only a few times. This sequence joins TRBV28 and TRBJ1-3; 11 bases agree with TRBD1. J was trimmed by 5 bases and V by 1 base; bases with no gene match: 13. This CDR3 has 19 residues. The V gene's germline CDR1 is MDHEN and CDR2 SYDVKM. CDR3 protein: CASSLSRPGTGGYRNTIYF. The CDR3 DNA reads TGTGCCAGCAGTTTATCCCGCCCCGGGACAGGGGGTTATAGAAACACCATATATTTT.

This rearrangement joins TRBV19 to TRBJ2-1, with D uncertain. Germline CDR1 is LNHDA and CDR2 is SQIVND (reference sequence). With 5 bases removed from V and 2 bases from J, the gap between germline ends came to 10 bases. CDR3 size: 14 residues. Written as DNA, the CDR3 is TGTGCCAGTAGTGACGTCGACGCCTACAATGAGCAGTTCTTC. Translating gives CASSDVDAYNEQFF.

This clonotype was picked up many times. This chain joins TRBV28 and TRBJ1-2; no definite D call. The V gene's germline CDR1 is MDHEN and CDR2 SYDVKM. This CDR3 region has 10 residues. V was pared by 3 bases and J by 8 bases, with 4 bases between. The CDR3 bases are TGTGCCAGCAGTTTGACCGGCTACACCTTC. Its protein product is CASSLTGYTF.